This T cell receptor (beta chain) was identified during a study of T cell responses to AZD1222 COVID-19 vaccine. Germline lookup yields CDR1 SSHAT and CDR2 FNYEAQ (reference sequence). The CDR3 consists of 15 residues. Only a few counts were recorded for this clone. The junction does not match germline at one end; this may be a read error. Measured with immunoSEQ multiplex PCR; TCRdb has only the in-frame clones, and not every one. The sample shows tens of thousands of clones, around 90% of them seen only once. The clonotype comes from an adult who received the AZD1222 COVID-19 vaccine. Sequencing used peripheral blood, obtained 28 days after the second AZD1222 dose. This chain connects TRBV7-7 to TRBJ2-1, with TRBD2 matching over 10 bases. The chain's CDR3 is CASSPSSGGRGEQFF. CDR3 sequence (DNA): TGTGCTAGCAGCCCCTCTAGCGGGGGCAGGGGTGAGCAGTTCTTC.